The next 5 T cell receptor beta chains were all read from a single sample in a study of PD-1 blockade in classical Hodgkin lymphoma. All patients relapsed after autologous stem cell transplantation, and brentuximab vedotin exposure varied. Produced via immunoSEQ multiplex PCR; TCRdb's table is partial and in-frame only. The sample carries approximately 25,000 clones, 70% to 80% recorded once. Sequencing was performed on peripheral blood mononuclear cells (PBMCs), taken before the second cycle of nivolumab. These TCRs come from a human donor with classical Hodgkin lymphoma.

V usage is TRBV11-2 and J usage is TRBJ2-7; 8 bases fit TRBD1. Germline CDR1 SGHAT, CDR2 FQNNGV. V was pared by 1 base and J by 4 bases, with 6 bases of the junction left unmatched. The CDR3 has 15 residues. CDR3 in amino acids: CASSLGAGTGYEQYF. The CDR3 DNA sequence: TGTGCCAGCAGCTTAGGGGCCGGGACAGGATACGAGCAGTACTTC. The full variable domain, with the rest looked up from reference TRBV11-2 and TRBJ2-7, is EAGVAQSPRYKIIEKRQSVAFWCNPISGHATLYWYQQILGQGPKLLIQFQNNGVVDDSQLPKDRFSAERLKGVDSTLKIQPAKLEDSAVYLCASSLGAGTGYEQYFGPGTRLTVT.

CDR3 region: CASSPLPGGSGELFF. The CDR3 DNA is TGTGCCAGCTCACCTCTCCCTGGGGGCTCCGGGGAGCTGTTTTTT. This chain connects TRBV18 to TRBJ2-2; a weak D match, TRBD1 (6 bases). Trimming removed 3 bases at V and 6 bases at J, with 14 bases between. The CDR3 contains 15 residues. Germline CDR1 and CDR2: KGHSH and LQKENI.

The V and J genes are TRBV7-9 and TRBJ1-6; 7 bases align to TRBD1. Germline V CDR1 and CDR2: SEHNR, FQNEAQ (reference sequence). This CDR3 has 16 amino acids. Losses at the gene ends were 4 bases for V and 6 bases for J; bases not matched to a gene: 9. The CDR3 loop reads CASSSTTGWPNSPLHF. The CDR3 bases are TGTGCCAGCAGCTCCACGACAGGGTGGCCTAATTCACCCCTCCACTTT.

This clone was counted once. The rearrangement links TRBV14 to TRBJ1-3; D not resolved. V was pared by 3 bases and J by 7 bases, with 7 bases between. The CDR3 contains 12 residues. Looked up from germline, CDR1 is SGHDN and CDR2 is FVKESK. Here the CDR3 DNA reads TGTGCCAGCAGCCATGTATCTAACACCATATATTTT. Its translation is CASSHVSNTIYF.

The chain links TRBV28 to TRBJ2-7; 9 positions agree with TRBD2. V gave up 8 bases and J gave up 0 bases; unmatched junction bases: 8. The CDR3 contains 15 residues. Germline CDR1 is MDHEN and CDR2 is SYDVKM. The DNA of the CDR3 is TGTGCCAGCGAGAGCGGGAGGTCCCACTCCTACGAGCAGTACTTC. Translation gives CASESGRSHSYEQYF.